This entry lists 8 T cell receptor beta chains sequenced from one sample in a study of response to subunit inactivated influenza vaccine. One entry per CDR3 protein results from TCRdb running MiXCR on the RT-PCR reads. The sample shows about 650,000 distinct CDR3 sequences, 12% to 15% of them seen only once. This sample comprised PBMCs from blood, obtained less than 15 days before vaccination. The source is a man aged 45 to 65 who received an inactivated influenza vaccine.

This clonotype has only a few counts. The chain couples TRBV20-1 to TRBJ2-5; 13 bases are shared with TRBD2. This CDR3 region has 16 residues. The junction had 5 bases not matched to a gene; V was cut back by 0 bases and J by 4 bases. CDR1 is DFQATT, CDR2 SNEGSKA, per germline (reference sequence). CDR3 DNA sequence: TGCAGTGCTAGAGATTGGACTAGCGGGAGTTCAGAGACCCAGTACTTC. This codes for CSARDWTSGSSETQYF.

This rearrangement joins TRBV29-1 to TRBJ2-7, with D maybe TRBD1 (6 bases). The V gene lost 4 bases and the J gene lost 3 bases, with 13 bases spanning the gap. Germline CDR1 reads SQVTM; CDR2 reads ANQGSEA. The CDR3 is made up of 13 amino acids. The CDR3 DNA reads TGCAGCGTTGCTTCAGGGGAGCACTACGAGCAGTACTTC. This gives the protein CSVASGEHYEQYF.

The sample holds many counts of this clonotype. V is TRBV7-9 and J is TRBJ2-2; 9 nucleotides agree with TRBD2. Germline CDR1 is SEHNR and CDR2 is FQNEAQ (reference sequence). V shed 8 bases, J shed 6 bases, and the junction held 4 bases outside the gene matches. This CDR3 is 13 amino acids long. CDR3: CASRLAAPGELFF. The CDR3 nucleotides read TGTGCCAGCCGACTAGCGGCCCCCGGGGAGCTGTTTTTT.

The chain couples TRBV7-3 to TRBJ2-1, with 10 bases identical to TRBD1. The trim removed 2 bases at V and 8 bases at J, leaving 21 bases unmatched. Germline CDR1 SGHTA, CDR2 FQGTGA. The CDR3 totals 20 residues. CDR3 protein: CASSLLMTGGHAGEGDEQFF. The CDR3 bases are TGTGCCAGCAGCTTACTGATGACAGGGGGCCATGCTGGGGAGGGGGATGAGCAGTTCTTC.

The gene calls are TRBV10-3 and TRBJ1-1; perhaps TRBD1 as D (5 bases). Germline V gene lookup returns CDR1 ENHRY and CDR2 SYGVKD. The CDR3 has 13 amino acids. The V end was cut by 7 bases, the J end by 1 base, with 10 bases between. CDR3: CAIMRGTNTEAFF. The CDR3, as DNA: TGTGCCATCATGCGGGGGACGAACACTGAAGCTTTCTTT.

The chain joins TRBV11-1 to TRBJ2-2; D gene uncertain. The germline V gene encodes CDR1 SGHAT and CDR2 FQDESV (reference sequence). The CDR3 extends over 19 amino acids. The V and J ends lost 4 bases and 2 bases respectively, with 23 bases between them. The CDR3 nucleotides read TGTGCCAGCAGCTCGCCGAACTGGGTTGCCTCTAAAAACACCGGGGAGCTGTTTTTT. Protein product: CASSSPNWVASKNTGELFF.

This chain uses TRBV4-2 with TRBJ2-4, with D possibly being TRBD2 (6 bases). V lost 0 bases to trimming and J lost 7 bases, with 16 bases between them. Germline-derived CDR1 and CDR2 are LGHNA and YNFKEQ. The length of the CDR3 is 16 residues. The CDR3 nucleotides read TGTGCCAGCAGCCAAGATGGTTCGGGGGTGTGGAACATTCAGTACTTC. Protein sequence: CASSQDGSGVWNIQYF.

This clonotype was detected many times. The genes are TRBV6-6 and TRBJ2-3; no reliable D call. V lost 0 bases and J 7 bases, leaving 8 bases between the germline ends. The CDR3 loop spans 13 amino acids. Germline V lookup: CDR1 MNHNY, CDR2 SVGAGI (reference sequence). For the CDR3, the DNA is TGTGCCAGCAGTTACTCGACTCCAAATACGCAGTATTTT. It is translated as CASSYSTPNTQYF.